The clone carrying this T cell receptor (beta chain) was recorded only once. Its antigen is as yet unknown. The protocol was immunoSEQ multiplex PCR, while the TCRdb copy is restricted to in-frame clones and leaves out a portion. The sample has 100,000 to 130,000 clones; almost 96% are singletons. There are 16 residues in the CDR3. Germline-derived CDR1 and CDR2 are LNHNV and YYDKDF (reference sequence). The V segment lost 1 base and the J segment 8 bases; nucleotides outside the gene matches: 8. The sample belongs to a study of cytomegalovirus exposure and HLA in healthy donors. Study information: The same platform as the 650 to 700 first-cohort repertoires was used for the 120 or so validation repertoires, a later analysis reported.

General observations from the study: A few CMV-associated chains were confirmed in vitro to be specific for CMV antigens. The listing of some 170 TCR beta chains classed them as cytomegalovirus-associated.

V usage is TRBV15 and J usage is TRBJ1-4; TRBD1 matches at 9 bases. Sequenced sample: PBMCs. The receptor comes from a woman in her late teens or twenties in good health and CMV-seronegative. The CDR3 region has the DNA TGTGCCACCAGCAGAGGAACAGGGGGCGCGTTAGAAAAACTGTTTTTT. As protein: CATSRGTGGALEKLFF.